The rows below give T cell receptor beta chains drawn from one sample of a study of blood T cells in healthy people across ages. TCRdb used MiXCR to reprocess the 5' RACE reads, holding one entry per CDR3 protein. The repertoire includes 1.5 million to 2 million distinct CDR3 sequences, around 40% of them detected once, and more than 20% sits in the top ten. The sample consisted of blood. These receptors originate from a human donor in good health. Each CDR3 is given without its conserved first and last residue.

j_gene,len,v_gene,CDR3aa
TRBJ2-1,12,TRBV20-1,SAPGDRAYNEQF
TRBJ2-7,14,TRBV7-9,ASSLSAGGLDYEQY
TRBJ2-1,12,TRBV7-2,ASSKGLGLDEQF
TRBJ2-1,13,TRBV9,ASGPTSGGPNEQF
TRBJ2-7,10,TRBV6-2/TRBV6-3,ASTTLLAKQY
TRBJ1-4,15,TRBV6-5,ASSYFSPLGTNEKLF
TRBJ2-6,16,TRBV12-3/TRBV12-4,ASSPPGRYYSGADVLT
TRBJ1-2,13,TRBV7-2,ASSLELRERYGYT
TRBJ2-7,12,TRBV20-1,SARDRISRYEQY
NA,10,TRBV7-2,ASSLDRGTQY
TRBJ2-1,13,TRBV10-3,AIRGSVGVQETQF
TRBJ1-5,15,TRBV12-3/TRBV12-4,ASSLVAGTGSNQPQH
TRBJ2-1,13,TRBV6-5,ASSAASGGYNEQF
TRBJ2-3,15,TRBV5-6,ASSLVLAGGITDTQY